This T cell receptor beta chain appears in the sequencing data of a study of cytomegalovirus exposure and HLA in healthy donors. Vbeta (60) and Jbeta (13) primers were used in the PCR. Sequencing used immunoSEQ multiplex PCR; TCRdb keeps in-frame clones, though not all of them. The sample shows fewer than 45,000 clones, and roughly 9.6% sits with its ten largest clones. V gave up 7 bases and J gave up 7 bases; unmatched junction bases: 12. This CDR3 has 16 amino acids. CDR1 is SGHTA and CDR2 is FQGNSA in the germline V gene. The source is a man in his forties in good health and CMV-seropositive. The sequencing sample was made of PBMCs. The V gene is TRBV7-2, the J gene TRBJ2-3, with TRBD2 matching over 12 bases. The DNA for the CDR3 is TGTGCCAGCAACCGACTAGCGGGAGTTGGGGGTTATACGCAGTATTTT. Translating gives CASNRLAGVGGYTQYF. Drawing the rest from reference TRBV7-2 and TRBJ2-3, the complete variable domain is GAGVSQSPSNKVTEKGKDVELRCDPISGHTALYWYRQSLGQGLEFLIYFQGNSAPDKSGLPSDRFSAERTGGSVSTLTIQRTQQEDSAVYLCASNRLAGVGGYTQYFGPGTRLTVL.